Following are 10 T cell receptor beta chains from one sample sequenced in a study of neoadjuvant anti-PD-1 for oral cavity cancer. The assay was immunoSEQ multiplex PCR, and TCRdb's table has in-frame clones only and misses some. The sample includes about 42,000 clones, approximately 80% of them seen just once. Time point indicated: after neoadjuvant nivolumab, at surgical resection. The sample here was PBMCs, taken after nivolumab (anti-PD-1) treatment. All receptors derive from a person between 40 and 80 years old with oral cavity squamous cell carcinoma.

In DNA form, the CDR3 reads TGTGCCAGCAGTGCCCTAGCAGGAGAGACCCAGTACTTC. The encoded protein is CASSALAGETQYF. The chain links TRBV2 to TRBJ2-5, with D perhaps TRBD2 (5 bases). Germline values: CDR1 SNHLY, CDR2 FYNNEI. The CDR3 is made up of 13 amino acids. The ends were cut back, 4 bases at V and 4 bases at J, with 10 bases in the middle.

The gene calls are TRBV13 and TRBJ2-1; 9 positions agree with TRBD1. The germline V gene encodes CDR1 PRHDT and CDR2 FYEKMQ (reference sequence). This CDR3 has 14 amino acids. J gave up 5 bases and V 3 bases, and 2 bases lay outside the gene matches. This CDR3 reads CASSLGQGDNEQFF. CDR3 DNA: TGTGCCAGCAGCTTGGGACAGGGTGACAATGAGCAGTTCTTC. Combining the CDR3 with reference TRBV13 and TRBJ2-1 gives the whole variable domain AAGVIQSPRHLIKEKRETATLKCYPIPRHDTVYWYQQGPGQDPQFLISFYEKMQSDKGSIPDRFSAQQFSDYHSELNMSSLELGDSALYFCASSLGQGDNEQFFGPGTRLTVL.

This clone has just one count. The CDR3 is CASSEAWPEAFF. The CDR3 region has the DNA TGTGCCAGCAGTGAAGCCTGGCCTGAAGCTTTCTTT. The rearrangement joins TRBV6-1 to TRBJ1-1; D call uncertain. This CDR3 contains 12 residues. Trimming left V 0 bases short and J 6 bases short, with 5 bases between. Germline CDR1 reads MNHNS; CDR2 reads SASEGT.

V and J are TRBV7-2 and TRBJ1-5; D not certain. This CDR3 has 11 residues. Trimming took off 0 bases at V and 9 bases at J, with 3 bases between the two ends. Germline CDR1 and CDR2: SGHTA and FQGNSA. The CDR3 sequence is CASSLAGPQHF. The CDR3 nucleotides read TGTGCCAGCAGCTTAGCAGGGCCCCAGCATTTT.

The chain links TRBV7-6 to TRBJ2-6; TRBD2 matches 12 bases. This CDR3 has 20 residues. J was trimmed by 0 bases and V by 5 bases; bases with no gene match: 11. Per germline, CDR1 SGHVS and CDR2 FNYEAQ. The CDR3 region is CASSPTLLAGGLSGANVLTF. The DNA of the CDR3 is TGTGCCAGCAGCCCAACCCTACTAGCGGGAGGACTCTCTGGGGCCAACGTCCTGACTTTC.

This chain links TRBV19 with TRBJ2-7; the match to TRBD2 covers 7 bases. The CDR3 sequence is 15 residues long. Trimming removed 1 base from V and 3 bases from J; junction bases left unmatched: 6. CDR1 and CDR2 (germline): LNHDA, SQIVND (reference sequence). CDR3 residues: CASSIVGTTHYEQYF. CDR3 sequence (DNA): TGTGCCAGTAGTATAGTCGGGACTACACACTACGAGCAGTACTTC.

The CDR3 nucleotides read TGCGCCAGCAGTGAGAGACGGGGGGACACTGAAGCTTTCTTT. This sequence encodes CASSERRGDTEAFF. This chain uses TRBV10-1 with TRBJ1-1, with D maybe TRBD1 (5 bases). Germline lookup yields CDR1 WNHNN and CDR2 SYGVQD (reference sequence). The CDR3 is made up of 14 amino acids. V lost 2 bases, J lost 3 bases, and 10 bases lay in between.

The chain's CDR3 is CAWVAGTGLSSYNSPLHF. CDR3 in DNA: TGTGCCTGGGTAGCCGGGACAGGGCTTAGCTCCTATAATTCACCCCTCCACTTT. The V call is TRBV30, the J call TRBJ1-6, with 9 bases lining up with TRBD1. CDR3 length equals 18 residues. Trimming took 5 bases from V and 0 from J; bases not matched to a gene: 11. Germline V lookup: CDR1 GTSNPN, CDR2 SVGIG (reference sequence).

The V and J genes are TRBV27 and TRBJ1-2; 9 bases are shared with TRBD1. The germline CDR1 and CDR2 sequences are MNHEY and SMNVEV (reference sequence). The CDR3 loop spans 14 amino acids. J gave up 7 bases and V 3 bases, and 6 bases lay outside the gene matches. The CDR3 bases are TGTGCCAGCAGTTTTGGACAGGGGCGAAGTGGCTACACCTTC. Protein sequence: CASSFGQGRSGYTF.

The chain couples TRBV5-5 to TRBJ2-5; a possible D gene is TRBD1 (6 bases). There are 17 residues in the CDR3. The ends were cut back, 3 bases at V and 3 bases at J, with 21 bases in the middle. Germline loops: CDR1 SGHKS, CDR2 YYEKEE (reference sequence). The CDR3 reads CASSWTPRGVKKETQYF. CDR3 nucleotide sequence: TGTGCCAGCAGCTGGACCCCCAGGGGCGTTAAAAAAGAGACCCAGTACTTC.